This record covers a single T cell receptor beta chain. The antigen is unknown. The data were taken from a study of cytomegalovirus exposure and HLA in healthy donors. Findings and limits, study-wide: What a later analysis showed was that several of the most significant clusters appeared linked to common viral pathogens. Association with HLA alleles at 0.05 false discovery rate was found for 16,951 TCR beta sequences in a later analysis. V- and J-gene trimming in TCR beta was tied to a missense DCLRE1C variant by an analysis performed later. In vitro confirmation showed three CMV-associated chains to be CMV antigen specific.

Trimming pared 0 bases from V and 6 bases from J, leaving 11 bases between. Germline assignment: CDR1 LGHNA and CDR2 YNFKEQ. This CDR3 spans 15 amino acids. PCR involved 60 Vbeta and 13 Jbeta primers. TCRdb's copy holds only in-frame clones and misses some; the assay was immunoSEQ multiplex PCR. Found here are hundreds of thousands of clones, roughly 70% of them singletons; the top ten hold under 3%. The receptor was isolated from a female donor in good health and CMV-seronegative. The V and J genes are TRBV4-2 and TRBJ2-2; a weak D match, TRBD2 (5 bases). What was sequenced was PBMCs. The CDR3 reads CASSQDLTTPGELFF. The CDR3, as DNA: TGTGCCAGCAGCCAAGATTTGACTACCCCCGGGGAGCTGTTTTTT.